The sequence of this T cell receptor (beta chain) was determined in a study of blood T cell repertoires in COVID-19. For the study at large: Sources were T cells, B-cell-depleted T cells, or PBMCs; the material itself was cDNA or gDNA.

Authors' analysis steps: Amplification of reference gene primers was used by the study to estimate nucleated cell counts. TCRdb's table, derived via immunoSEQ multiplex PCR, lists solely in-frame clones and lacks some. V and J calls and clone size are as listed in that table; D and trimming were resolved from the DNA. The table records 120,000 or so clones, around 84% of them present only once. V was trimmed by 2 bases and J by 0 bases, leaving 11 bases between them. The CDR3 contains 15 residues. Germline V gene data show CDR1 as MNHEY and CDR2 as SVGEGT. Recovered status applied to Cohort 3 donors who had two consecutive negative PCRs. It also applied to those with clearance or with symptom resolution.

Sequencing input: PBMCs or T cells enriched from blood (not recorded which). The receptor's source is a woman aged 25 to 39 who had recovered from COVID-19. V usage is TRBV6-2 or TRBV6-3 and J usage is TRBJ2-7; D not resolved. The CDR3 here is CASSYGGMSSYEQYF. The CDR3 DNA reads as TGTGCCAGCAGTTACGGCGGCATGAGCTCCTACGAGCAGTACTTC.